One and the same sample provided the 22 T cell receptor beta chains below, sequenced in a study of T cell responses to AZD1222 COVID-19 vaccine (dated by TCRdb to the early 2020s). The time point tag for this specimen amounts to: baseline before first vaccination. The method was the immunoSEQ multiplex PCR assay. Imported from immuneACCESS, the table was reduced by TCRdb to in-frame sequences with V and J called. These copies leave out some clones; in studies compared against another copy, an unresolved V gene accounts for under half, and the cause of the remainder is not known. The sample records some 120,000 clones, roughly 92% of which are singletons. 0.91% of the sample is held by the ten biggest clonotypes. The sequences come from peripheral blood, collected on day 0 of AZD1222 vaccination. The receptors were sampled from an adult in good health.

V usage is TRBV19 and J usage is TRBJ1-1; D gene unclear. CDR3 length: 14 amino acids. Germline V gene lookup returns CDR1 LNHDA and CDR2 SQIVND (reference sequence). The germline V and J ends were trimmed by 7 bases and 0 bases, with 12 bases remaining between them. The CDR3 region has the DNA TGTGCCAGTACGCCGTTACACTTGAACACTGAAGCTTTCTTT. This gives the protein CASTPLHLNTEAFF.

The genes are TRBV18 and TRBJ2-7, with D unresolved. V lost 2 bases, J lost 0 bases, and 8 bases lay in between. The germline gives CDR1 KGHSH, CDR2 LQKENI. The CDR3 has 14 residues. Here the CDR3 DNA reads TGTGCCAGCTCACCAGGCAGCAACTCCTACGAGCAGTACTTC. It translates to CASSPGSNSYEQYF.

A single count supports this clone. The CDR3 is CASSVDTPSSYNSPLHF. In DNA, the CDR3 is TGTGCCAGCAGCGTAGACACGCCGAGCTCCTATAATTCACCCCTCCACTTT. This sequence joins TRBV9 and TRBJ1-6; no clear D. Trimming removed 0 bases at V and 0 bases at J, with 10 bases between. This CDR3 contains 17 residues. Germline loops: CDR1 SGDLS, CDR2 YYNGEE.

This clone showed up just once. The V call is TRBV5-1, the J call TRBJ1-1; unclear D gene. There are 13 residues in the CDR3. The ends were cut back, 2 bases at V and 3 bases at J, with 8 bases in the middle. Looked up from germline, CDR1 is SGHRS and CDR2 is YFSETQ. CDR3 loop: CASSLLGDTEAFF. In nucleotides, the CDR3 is TGCGCCAGCAGCTTACTCGGGGACACTGAAGCTTTCTTT.

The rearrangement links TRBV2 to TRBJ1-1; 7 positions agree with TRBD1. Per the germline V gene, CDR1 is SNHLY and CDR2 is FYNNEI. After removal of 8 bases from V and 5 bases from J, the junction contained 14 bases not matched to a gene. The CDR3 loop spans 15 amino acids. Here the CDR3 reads CASWAFEGAGTEAFF. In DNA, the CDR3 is TGTGCCAGCTGGGCGTTCGAGGGGGCAGGAACTGAAGCTTTCTTT.

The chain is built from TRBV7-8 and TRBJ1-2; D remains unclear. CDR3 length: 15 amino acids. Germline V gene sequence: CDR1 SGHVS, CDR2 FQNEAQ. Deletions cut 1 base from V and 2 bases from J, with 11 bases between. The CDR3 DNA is TGTGCCAGCAGCTTAGATCGATCACAGAACTATGGCTACACCTTC. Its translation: CASSLDRSQNYGYTF.

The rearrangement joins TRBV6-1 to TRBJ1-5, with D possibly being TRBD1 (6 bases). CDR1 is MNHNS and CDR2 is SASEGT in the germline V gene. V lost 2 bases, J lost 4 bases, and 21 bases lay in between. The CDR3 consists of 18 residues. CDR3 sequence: CASSETPKGTFRNQPQHF. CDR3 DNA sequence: TGTGCCAGCAGTGAAACTCCCAAGGGGACATTCCGTAATCAGCCCCAGCATTTT.

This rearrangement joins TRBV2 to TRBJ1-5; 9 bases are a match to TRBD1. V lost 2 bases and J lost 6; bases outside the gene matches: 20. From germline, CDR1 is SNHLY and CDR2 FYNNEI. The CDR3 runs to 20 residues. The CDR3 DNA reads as TGTGCCAGCAGTGAATATCAATTGACAGGGGGATTATCTCAGGGTCAGCCCCAGCATTTT. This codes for CASSEYQLTGGLSQGQPQHF.

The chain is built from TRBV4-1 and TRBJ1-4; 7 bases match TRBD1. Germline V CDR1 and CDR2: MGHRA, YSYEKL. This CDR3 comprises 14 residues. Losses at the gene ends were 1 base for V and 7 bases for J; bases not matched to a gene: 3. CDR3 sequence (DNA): TGCGCCAGCAGCCAAGGAGGGGGCAGTGAAAAACTGTTTTTT. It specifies CASSQGGGSEKLFF.

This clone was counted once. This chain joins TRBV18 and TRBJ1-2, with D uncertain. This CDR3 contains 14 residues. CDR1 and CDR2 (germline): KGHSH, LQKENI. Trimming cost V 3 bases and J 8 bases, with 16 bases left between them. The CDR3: CASSPPGIPKGYTF. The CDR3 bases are TGTGCCAGCTCACCCCCGGGGATACCCAAGGGCTACACCTTC. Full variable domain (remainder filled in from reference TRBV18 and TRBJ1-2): NAGVMQNPRHLVRRRGQEARLRCSPMKGHSHVYWYRQLPEEGLKFMVYLQKENIIDESGMPKERFSAEFPKEGPSILRIQQVVRGDSAAYFCASSPPGIPKGYTFGSGTRLTVV.

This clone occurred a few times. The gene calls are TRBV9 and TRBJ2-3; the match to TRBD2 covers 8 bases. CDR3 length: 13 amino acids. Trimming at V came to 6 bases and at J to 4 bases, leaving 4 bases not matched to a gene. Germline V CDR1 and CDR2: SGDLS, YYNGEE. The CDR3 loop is CASTLTSADTQYF. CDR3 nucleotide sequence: TGTGCCAGCACCTTGACTAGCGCAGATACGCAGTATTTT. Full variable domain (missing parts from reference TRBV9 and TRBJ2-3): DSGVTQTPKHLITATGQRVTLRCSPRSGDLSVYWYQQSLDQGLQFLIQYYNGEERAKGNILERFSAQQFPDLHSELNLSSLELGDSALYFCASTLTSADTQYFGPGTRLTVL.

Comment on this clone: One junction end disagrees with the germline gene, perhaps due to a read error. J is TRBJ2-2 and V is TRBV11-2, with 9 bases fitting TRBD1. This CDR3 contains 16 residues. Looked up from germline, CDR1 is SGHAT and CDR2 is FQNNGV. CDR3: CASSRYRGQNIGELFF. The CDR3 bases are TGTGCCAGCAGCCGTTACAGGGGGCAGAACATCGGGGAGCTGTTTTTT.

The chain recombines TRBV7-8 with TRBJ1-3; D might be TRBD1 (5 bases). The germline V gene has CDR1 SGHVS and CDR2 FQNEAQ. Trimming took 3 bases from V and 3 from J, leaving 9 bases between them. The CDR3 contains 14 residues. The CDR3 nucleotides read TGTGCCAGCAGCTTTGGCGGGGGTGGAAACACCATATATTTT. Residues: CASSFGGGGNTIYF.

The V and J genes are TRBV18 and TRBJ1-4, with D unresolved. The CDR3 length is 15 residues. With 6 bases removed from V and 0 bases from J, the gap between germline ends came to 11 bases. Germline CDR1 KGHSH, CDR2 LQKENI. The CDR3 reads CASSNNRATNEKLFF. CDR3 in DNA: TGTGCCAGCTCCAACAACAGAGCAACTAATGAAAAACTGTTTTTT.

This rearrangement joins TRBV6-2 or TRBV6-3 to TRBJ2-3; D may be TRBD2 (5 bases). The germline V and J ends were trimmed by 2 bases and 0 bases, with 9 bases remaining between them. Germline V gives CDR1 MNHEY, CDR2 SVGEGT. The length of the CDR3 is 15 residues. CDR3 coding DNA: TGTGCCAGCAGTTACCCGGACTCTAGCACAGATACGCAGTATTTT. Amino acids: CASSYPDSSTDTQYF.

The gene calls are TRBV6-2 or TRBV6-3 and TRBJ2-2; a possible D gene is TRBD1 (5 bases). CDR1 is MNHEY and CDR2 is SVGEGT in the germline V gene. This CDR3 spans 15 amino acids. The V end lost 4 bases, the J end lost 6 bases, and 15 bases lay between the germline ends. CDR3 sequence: CASSLRQGEAGELFF. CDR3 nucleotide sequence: TGTGCCAGCAGTTTGCGGCAGGGCGAAGCCGGGGAGCTGTTTTTT.

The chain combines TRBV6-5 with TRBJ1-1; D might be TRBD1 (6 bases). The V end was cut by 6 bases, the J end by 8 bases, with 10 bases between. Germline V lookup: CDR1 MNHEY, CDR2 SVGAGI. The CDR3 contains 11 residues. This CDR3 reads CASRGAREAFF. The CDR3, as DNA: TGTGCCAGCAGGGGGGCTAGGGAAGCTTTCTTT.

The CDR3: CATQGGQGKTGELFF. The CDR3 DNA reads TGTGCCACCCAGGGAGGACAGGGGAAGACCGGGGAGCTGTTTTTT. The V and J genes are TRBV24-1 and TRBJ2-2; 9 bases map to TRBD1. Germline values: CDR1 KGHDR, CDR2 SFDVKD. With 9 bases clipped from V and 5 bases from J, the junction kept 9 bases outside the gene matches. CDR3 length: 15 amino acids.

The CDR3 DNA is TGCGCCAGCAGCATTGGGACAGGGGCCTACGAGCAGTACTTC. Translating it yields CASSIGTGAYEQYF. V and J are TRBV5-1 and TRBJ2-7; TRBD1 matches 10 bases. V gave up 4 bases and J gave up 2 bases; unmatched junction bases: 3. This CDR3 is built from 14 residues. Germline loops: CDR1 SGHRS, CDR2 YFSETQ.

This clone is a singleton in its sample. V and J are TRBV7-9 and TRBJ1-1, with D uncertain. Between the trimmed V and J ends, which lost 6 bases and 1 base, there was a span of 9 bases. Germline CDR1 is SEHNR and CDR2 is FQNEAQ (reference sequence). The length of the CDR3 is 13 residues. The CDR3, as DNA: TGTGCCAGCAGTTTCGCTGCGAACACTGAAGCTTTCTTT. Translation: CASSFAANTEAFF. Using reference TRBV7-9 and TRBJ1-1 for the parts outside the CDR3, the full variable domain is DTGVSQNPRHKITKRGQNVTFRCDPISEHNRLYWYRQTLGQGPEFLTYFQNEAQLEKSRLLSDRFSAERPKGSFSTLEIQRTEQGDSAMYLCASSFAANTEAFFGQGTRLTVV.

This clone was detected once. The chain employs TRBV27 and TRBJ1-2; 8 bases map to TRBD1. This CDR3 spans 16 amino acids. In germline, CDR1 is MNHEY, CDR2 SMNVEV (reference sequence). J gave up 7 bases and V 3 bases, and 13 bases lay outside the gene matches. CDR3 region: CASSFTPQQGGFGYTF. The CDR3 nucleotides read TGTGCCAGCAGTTTTACCCCCCAACAGGGGGGGTTTGGCTACACCTTC.

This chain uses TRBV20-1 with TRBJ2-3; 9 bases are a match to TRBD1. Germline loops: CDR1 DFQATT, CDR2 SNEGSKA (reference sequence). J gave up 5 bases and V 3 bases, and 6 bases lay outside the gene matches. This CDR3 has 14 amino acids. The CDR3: CSASNRGQGDTQYF. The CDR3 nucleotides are TGCAGTGCTAGTAACAGGGGGCAAGGAGATACGCAGTATTTT.